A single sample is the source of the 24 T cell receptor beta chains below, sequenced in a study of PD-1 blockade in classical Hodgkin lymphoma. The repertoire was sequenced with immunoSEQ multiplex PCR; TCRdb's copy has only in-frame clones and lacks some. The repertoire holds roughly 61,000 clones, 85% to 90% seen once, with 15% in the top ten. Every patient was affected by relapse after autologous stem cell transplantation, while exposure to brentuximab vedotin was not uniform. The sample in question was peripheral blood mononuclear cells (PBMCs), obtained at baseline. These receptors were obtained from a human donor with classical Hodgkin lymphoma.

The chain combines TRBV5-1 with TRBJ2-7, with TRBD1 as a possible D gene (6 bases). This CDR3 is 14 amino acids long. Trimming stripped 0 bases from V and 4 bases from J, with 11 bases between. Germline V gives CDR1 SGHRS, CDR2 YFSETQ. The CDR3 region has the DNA TGCGCCAGCAGCTTGGGACAGGCAGGATACGAGCAGTACTTC. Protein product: CASSLGQAGYEQYF.

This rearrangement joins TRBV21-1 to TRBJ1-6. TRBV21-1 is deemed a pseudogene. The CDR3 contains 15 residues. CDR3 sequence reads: CARGVKWQVNSPLHF. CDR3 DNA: TGTGCCAGGGGGGTTAAATGGCAAGTGAATTCACCCCTCCACTTT.

The CDR3 sequence is CASSQDVLAEAFF. The DNA of the CDR3 is TGCGCCAGCAGCCAAGATGTACTAGCTGAAGCTTTCTTT. The V gene is TRBV4-1, the J gene TRBJ1-1; no definite D call. Trimming took 0 bases from V and 6 from J, leaving 8 bases between them. Germline CDR1 MGHRA, CDR2 YSYEKL. The CDR3 length is 13 residues.

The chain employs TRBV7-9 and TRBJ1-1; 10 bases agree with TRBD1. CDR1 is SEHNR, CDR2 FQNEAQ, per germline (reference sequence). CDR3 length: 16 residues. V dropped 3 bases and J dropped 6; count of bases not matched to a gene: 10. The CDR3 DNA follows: TGTGCCAGCAGCTTGGCTGCCGGGACAGGGGCTTCTGAAGCTTTCTTT. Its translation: CASSLAAGTGASEAFF.

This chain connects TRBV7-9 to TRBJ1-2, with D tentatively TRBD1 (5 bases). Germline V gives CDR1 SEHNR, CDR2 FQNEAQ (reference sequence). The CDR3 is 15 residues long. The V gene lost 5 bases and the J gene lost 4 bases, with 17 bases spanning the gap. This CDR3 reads CASSPSTVLAYGYTF. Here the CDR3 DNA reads TGTGCCAGCAGCCCGTCGACAGTCCTGGCCTATGGCTACACCTTC.

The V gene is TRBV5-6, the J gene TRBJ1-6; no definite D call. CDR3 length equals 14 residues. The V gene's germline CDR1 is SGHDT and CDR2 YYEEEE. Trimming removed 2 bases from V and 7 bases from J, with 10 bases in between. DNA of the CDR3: TGTGCCAGCAGCTTTGGTGGAGGCAATTCACCCCTCCACTTT. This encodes CASSFGGGNSPLHF.

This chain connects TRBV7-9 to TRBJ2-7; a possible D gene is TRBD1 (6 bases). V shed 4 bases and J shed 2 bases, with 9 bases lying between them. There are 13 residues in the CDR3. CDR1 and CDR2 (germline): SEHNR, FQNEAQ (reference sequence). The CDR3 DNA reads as TGTGCCAGCAGCTCAGGGGTGGCCTACGAGCAGTACTTC. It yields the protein CASSSGVAYEQYF.

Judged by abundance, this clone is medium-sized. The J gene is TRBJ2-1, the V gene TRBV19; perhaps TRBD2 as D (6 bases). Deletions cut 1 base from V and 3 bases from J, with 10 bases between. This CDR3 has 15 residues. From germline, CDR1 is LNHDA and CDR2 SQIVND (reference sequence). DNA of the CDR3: TGTGCCAGTAGTATAGCGGGGGTTTTCTACAATGAGCAGTTCTTC. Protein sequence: CASSIAGVFYNEQFF.

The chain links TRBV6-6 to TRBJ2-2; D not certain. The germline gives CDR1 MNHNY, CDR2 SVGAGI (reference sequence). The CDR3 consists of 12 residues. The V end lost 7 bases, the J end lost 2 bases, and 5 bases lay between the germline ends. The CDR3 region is CASIANTGELFF. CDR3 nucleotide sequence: TGTGCCAGCATCGCAAACACCGGGGAGCTGTTTTTT.

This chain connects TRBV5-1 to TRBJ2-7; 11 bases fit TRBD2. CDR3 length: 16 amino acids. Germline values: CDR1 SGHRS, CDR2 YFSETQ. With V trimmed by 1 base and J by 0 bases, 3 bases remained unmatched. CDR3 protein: CASSLTSGGLSYEQYF. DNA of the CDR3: TGCGCCAGCAGCTTGACTAGCGGGGGCCTCTCCTACGAGCAGTACTTC.

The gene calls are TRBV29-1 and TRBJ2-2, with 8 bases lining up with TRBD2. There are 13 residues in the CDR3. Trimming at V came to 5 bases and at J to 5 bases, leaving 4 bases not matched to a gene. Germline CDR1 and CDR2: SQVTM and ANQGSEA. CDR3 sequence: CSVSGGATGELFF. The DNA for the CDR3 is TGCAGCGTTAGCGGGGGAGCTACCGGGGAGCTGTTTTTT.

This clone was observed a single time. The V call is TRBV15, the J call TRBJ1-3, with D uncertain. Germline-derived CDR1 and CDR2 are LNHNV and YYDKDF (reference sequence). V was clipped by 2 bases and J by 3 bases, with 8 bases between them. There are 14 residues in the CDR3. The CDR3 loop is CATSRKGYGNTIYF. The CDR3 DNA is TGTGCCACCAGCAGAAAGGGATATGGAAACACCATATATTTT.

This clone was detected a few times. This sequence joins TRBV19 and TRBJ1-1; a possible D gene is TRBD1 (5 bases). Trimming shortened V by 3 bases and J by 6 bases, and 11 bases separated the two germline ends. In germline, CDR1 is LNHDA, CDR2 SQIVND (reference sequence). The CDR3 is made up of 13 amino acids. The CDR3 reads CASSIGASAEAFF. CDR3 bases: TGTGCCAGTAGTATTGGGGCGAGCGCTGAAGCTTTCTTT.

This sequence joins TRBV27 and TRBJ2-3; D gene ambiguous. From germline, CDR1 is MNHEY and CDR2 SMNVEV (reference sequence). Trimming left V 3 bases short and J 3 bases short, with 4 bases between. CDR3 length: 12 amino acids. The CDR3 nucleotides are TGTGCCAGCAGTTTTGATACAGATACGCAGTATTTT. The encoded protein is CASSFDTDTQYF.

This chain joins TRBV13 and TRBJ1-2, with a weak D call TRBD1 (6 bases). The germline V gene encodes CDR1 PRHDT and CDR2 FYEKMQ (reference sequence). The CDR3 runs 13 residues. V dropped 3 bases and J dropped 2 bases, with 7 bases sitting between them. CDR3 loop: CASSFGTNYGYTF. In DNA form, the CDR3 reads TGTGCCAGCAGCTTCGGGACAAACTATGGCTACACCTTC.

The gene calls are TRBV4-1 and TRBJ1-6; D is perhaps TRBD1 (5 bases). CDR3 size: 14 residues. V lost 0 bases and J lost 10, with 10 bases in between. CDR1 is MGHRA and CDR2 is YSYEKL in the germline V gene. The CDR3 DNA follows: TGCGCCAGCAGCCAAGACAGGGATCGATCACCCCTCCACTTT. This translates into CASSQDRDRSPLHF.

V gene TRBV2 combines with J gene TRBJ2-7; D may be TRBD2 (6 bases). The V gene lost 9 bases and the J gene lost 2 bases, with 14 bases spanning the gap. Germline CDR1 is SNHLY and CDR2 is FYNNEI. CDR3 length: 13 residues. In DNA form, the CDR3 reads TGTGCCAGTATCCGGGACTTAGCCTACGAGCAGTACTTC. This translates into CASIRDLAYEQYF.

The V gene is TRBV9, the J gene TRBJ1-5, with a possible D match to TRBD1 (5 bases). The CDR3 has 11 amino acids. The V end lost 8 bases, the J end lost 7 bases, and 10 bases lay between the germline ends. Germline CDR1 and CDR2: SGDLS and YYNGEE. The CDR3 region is CASGGGQPQHF. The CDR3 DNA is TGTGCCAGTGGGGGGGGACAGCCCCAGCATTTT.

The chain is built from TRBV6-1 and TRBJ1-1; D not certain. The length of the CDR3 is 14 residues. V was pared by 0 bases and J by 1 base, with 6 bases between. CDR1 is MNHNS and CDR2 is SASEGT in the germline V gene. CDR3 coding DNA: TGTGCCAGCAGTGAAGCAGGGAAGAACACTGAAGCTTTCTTT. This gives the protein CASSEAGKNTEAFF.

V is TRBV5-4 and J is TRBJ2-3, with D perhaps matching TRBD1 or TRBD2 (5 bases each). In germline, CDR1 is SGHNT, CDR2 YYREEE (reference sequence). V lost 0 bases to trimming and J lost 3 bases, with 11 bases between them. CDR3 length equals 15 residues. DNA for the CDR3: TGTGCCAGCAGCTTGGTTGGGGGTTTAACAGATACGCAGTATTTT. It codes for CASSLVGGLTDTQYF. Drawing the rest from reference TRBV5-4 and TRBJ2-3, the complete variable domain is ETGVTQSPTHLIKTRGQQVTLRCSSQSGHNTVSWYQQALGQGPQFIFQYYREEENGRGNFPPRFSGLQFPNYSSELNVNALELDDSALYLCASSLVGGLTDTQYFGPGTRLTVL.

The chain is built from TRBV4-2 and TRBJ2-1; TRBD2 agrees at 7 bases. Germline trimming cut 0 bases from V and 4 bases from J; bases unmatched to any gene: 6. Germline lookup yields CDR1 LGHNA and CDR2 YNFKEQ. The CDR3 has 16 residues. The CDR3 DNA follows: TGTGCCAGCAGCCAAGATTTGGGCGGGGGTTACAATGAGCAGTTCTTC. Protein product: CASSQDLGGGYNEQFF.

The CDR3 DNA sequence: TGCAGTGCTAACGACCGCTATGGCTACACCTTC. It encodes CSANDRYGYTF. This sequence joins TRBV20-1 and TRBJ1-2, with no clear D. With 4 bases removed from V and 4 bases from J, the gap between germline ends came to 7 bases. There are 11 residues in the CDR3. Germline V gene data show CDR1 as DFQATT and CDR2 as SNEGSKA (reference sequence).

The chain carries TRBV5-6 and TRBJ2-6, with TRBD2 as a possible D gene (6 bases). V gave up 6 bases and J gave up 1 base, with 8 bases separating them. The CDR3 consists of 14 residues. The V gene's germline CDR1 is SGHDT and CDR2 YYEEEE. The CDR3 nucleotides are TGTGCCAGCAACCGGGGGTCTGGGGCCAACGTCCTGACTTTC. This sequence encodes CASNRGSGANVLTF.

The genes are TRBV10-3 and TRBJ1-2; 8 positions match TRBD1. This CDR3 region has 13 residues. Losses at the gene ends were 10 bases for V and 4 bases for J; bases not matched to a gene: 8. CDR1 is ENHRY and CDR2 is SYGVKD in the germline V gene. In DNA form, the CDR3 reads TGTGCCACCCAACCAGGGGGCGGCTATGGCTACACCTTC. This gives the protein CATQPGGGYGYTF.